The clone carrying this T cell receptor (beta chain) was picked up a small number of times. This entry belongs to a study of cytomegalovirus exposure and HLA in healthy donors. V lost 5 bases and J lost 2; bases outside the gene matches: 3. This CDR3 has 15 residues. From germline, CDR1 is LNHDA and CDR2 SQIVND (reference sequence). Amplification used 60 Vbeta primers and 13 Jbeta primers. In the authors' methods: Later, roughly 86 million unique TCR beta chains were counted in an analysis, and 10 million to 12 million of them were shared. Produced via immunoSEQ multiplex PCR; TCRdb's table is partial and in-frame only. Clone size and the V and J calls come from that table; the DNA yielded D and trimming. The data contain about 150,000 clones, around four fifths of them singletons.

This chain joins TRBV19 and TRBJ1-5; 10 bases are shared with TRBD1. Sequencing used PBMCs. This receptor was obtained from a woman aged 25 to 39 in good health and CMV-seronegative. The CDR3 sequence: CASSYGQGGNQPQHF. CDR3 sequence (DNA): TGTGCCAGTAGTTACGGACAGGGGGGCAATCAGCCCCAGCATTTT.